The 4 T cell receptor beta chains below all came from one sample that was sequenced in a study of beta chain features in type 1 diabetes. The whole isolated RNA underwent reverse transcription, so sequencing captured expressed TCRB transcripts. The assay was immunoSEQ multiplex PCR, and TCRdb's table has in-frame clones only and misses some. The data contain over 700,000 clones, about 17% of them singletons. The sequenced sample was naive CD4+ T cells from blood. All receptors come from a woman aged 18-29 years in good health.

This clone appeared a few times. This sequence joins TRBV7-3 and TRBJ1-5; D not resolved. Between the trimmed V and J ends, which lost 2 bases and 7 bases, there was a span of 9 bases. CDR3 length equals 13 residues. The germline V gene encodes CDR1 SGHTA and CDR2 FQGTGA. CDR3 protein: CASSLGPRQPQHF. The CDR3 coding sequence is TGTGCCAGCAGCTTAGGGCCGAGACAGCCCCAGCATTTT.

The CDR3 here is CASSLAHGTEAFF. CDR3 coding DNA: TGTGCCAGCAGCTTAGCGCACGGCACTGAAGCTTTCTTT. V usage is TRBV7-2 and J usage is TRBJ1-1; D not certain. Trimming removed 0 bases from V and 4 bases from J, with 6 bases in between. Germline loops: CDR1 SGHTA, CDR2 FQGNSA. CDR3 length: 13 residues.

This chain uses TRBV7-2 with TRBJ2-1; 13 positions agree with TRBD2. Unmatched junction bases numbered 3, after V lost 6 bases and J lost 4 bases. CDR3 length: 15 amino acids. Germline V lookup: CDR1 SGHTA, CDR2 FQGNSA. The CDR3 here is CASRKTSGRYNEQFF. Written as DNA, the CDR3 is TGTGCCAGCAGGAAGACTAGCGGGAGGTACAATGAGCAGTTCTTC.

This clone occurred a few times. This chain links TRBV18 with TRBJ2-7; a possible D gene is TRBD1 (6 bases). From germline, CDR1 is KGHSH and CDR2 LQKENI. This CDR3 has 16 residues. Deletions cut 1 base from V and 8 bases from J, with 21 bases between. Here the CDR3 DNA reads TGTGCCAGCTCACCACAAAACCCGGGACATCTACATCAGCAGTACTTC. Amino acids: CASSPQNPGHLHQQYF.